One and the same sample provided the 12 T cell receptor beta chains below, sequenced in a study of T-cell reconstitution after alpha-beta-depleted transplantation in children. Unique molecular identifiers tagged the TCRbeta library. TCRdb reanalysed the PCR reads using MiXCR and keeps one entry per CDR3 protein. The table records 600,000 or so distinct CDR3 sequences, under 30% of them present only once. The starting material was PBMCs, mostly from graft donor cells, obtained 360 days after TCRalphabeta/CD19-depleted stem cell transplant. These receptors were taken from a boy under two years old who had a stem cell transplant for acute myeloid leukemia, so the T cells may come from the graft donor.

The chain recombines TRBV12-3 or TRBV12-4 with TRBJ2-2; D unresolved. Trimming removed 3 bases at V and 0 bases at J, with 8 bases between. CDR3 length: 15 residues. CDR3 sequence reads: CASSFYLSNTGELFF. DNA of the CDR3: TGTGCCAGCAGTTTTTACCTTTCGAACACCGGGGAGCTGTTTTTT.

The chain links TRBV10-3 to TRBJ2-3, with D unresolved. Trimming shortened V by 3 bases and J by 9 bases, and 7 bases separated the two germline ends. There are 11 residues in the CDR3. Germline V CDR1 and CDR2: ENHRY, SYGVKD. DNA of the CDR3: TGTGCCATCAGTGAAGGGAACACGCAGTATTTT. Translation: CAISEGNTQYF.

This clonotype has only a few counts. V is TRBV5-6 and J is TRBJ2-5; weak D call: TRBD2 (5 bases). V lost 6 bases to trimming and J lost 2 bases, with 14 bases between them. Per the germline V gene, CDR1 is SGHDT and CDR2 is YYEEEE. The CDR3 is 14 amino acids. The DNA for the CDR3 is TGTGCCAGCACACTGGCGGGCTATCAAGAGACCCAGTACTTC. It codes for CASTLAGYQETQYF.

This clonotype was observed many times. V and J are TRBV7-9 and TRBJ1-2; no clear D. V shed 2 bases and J shed 4 bases, with 5 bases lying between them. The germline CDR1 and CDR2 sequences are SEHNR and FQNEAQ (reference sequence). This CDR3 has 12 amino acids. CDR3 nucleotide sequence: TGTGCCAGCAGCTTATCGGTCTATGGCTACACCTTC. Protein: CASSLSVYGYTF.

The table lists this clonotype with many counts. The V and J genes are TRBV19 and TRBJ2-7; D not resolved. This CDR3 comprises 8 residues. Germline V CDR1 and CDR2: LNHDA, SQIVND (reference sequence). V lost 11 bases to trimming and J lost 3 bases, with 2 bases between them. DNA of the CDR3: TGTGCCGACTACGAGCAGTACGTC. Translating it yields CADYEQYV.

This clonotype has a count of ten or more. The chain carries TRBV12-3 or TRBV12-4 and TRBJ1-1; TRBD1 is a possible D gene (5 bases). The V end was cut by 3 bases, the J end by 2 bases, with 7 bases between. The CDR3 is 13 residues long. The CDR3 sequence is CASSLRGNTEAFF. Here the CDR3 DNA reads TGTGCCAGCAGTTTGAGGGGTAACACTGAAGCTTTCTTT.

The table lists this clonotype with many counts. V usage is TRBV20-1 and J usage is TRBJ2-2; D gene uncertain. This CDR3 comprises 12 residues. Germline assignment: CDR1 DFQATT and CDR2 SNEGSKA (reference sequence). V lost 6 bases and J lost 2, with 7 bases in between. CDR3 residues: CSAPFNTGELFF. CDR3 DNA: TGCAGTGCCCCATTCAACACCGGGGAGCTGTTTTTT.

The chain combines TRBV12-3 or TRBV12-4 with TRBJ2-1; no clear D gene. Trimming took off 3 bases at V and 13 bases at J, with 10 bases between the two ends. This CDR3 has 11 amino acids. Here the CDR3 reads CASSLGEAQFF. The CDR3 bases are TGTGCCAGCAGTTTGGGCGAGGCCCAGTTCTTC.

This clonotype was recorded at least ten times. Here the CDR3 reads CASSPPMADTQYF. CDR3 nucleotides: TGTGCCAGCTCACCACCAATGGCAGATACGCAGTATTTT. J is TRBJ2-3 and V is TRBV18; D unresolved. V was cut by 0 bases and J by 4 bases, with 5 bases left in between. Germline assignment: CDR1 KGHSH and CDR2 LQKENI. The CDR3 contains 13 residues.

At least ten counts were recorded for this clonotype. The chain uses TRBV5-5 and TRBJ2-7; D is possibly TRBD2 (5 bases). V shed 3 bases and J shed 5 bases, with 12 bases lying between them. The CDR3 loop spans 13 amino acids. Germline CDR1 and CDR2: SGHKS and YYEKEE (reference sequence). CDR3 bases: TGTGCCAGCAGCTCCTTGGTCGGGGACGAGCAGTACGTC. Translation: CASSSLVGDEQYV.

This clonotype was found a few times. V gene TRBV7-2 combines with J gene TRBJ2-5, with D perhaps TRBD1 (6 bases). V was trimmed by 1 base and J by 1 base, leaving 10 bases between them. The CDR3 is 15 residues long. Germline CDR1 reads SGHTA; CDR2 reads FQGNSA. In DNA, the CDR3 is TGTGCCAGCAGCTTAGTAGGGACACCCCAAGAGACCCAGTACTTC. Amino acids: CASSLVGTPQETQYF.

This chain links TRBV5-5 with TRBJ2-3; the D gene is possibly TRBD1 (6 bases). Germline assignment: CDR1 SGHKS and CDR2 YYEKEE (reference sequence). The V and J ends lost 6 bases and 2 bases respectively, with 16 bases between them. The CDR3 is made up of 15 amino acids. The CDR3 spells CASTLDSPFTDTQYF. The CDR3, as DNA: TGTGCCAGCACCCTGGACAGTCCCTTCACAGATACGCAGTATTTT. The full variable domain, its missing parts supplied by reference TRBV5-5 and TRBJ2-3, is DAGVTQSPTHLIKTRGQQVTLRCSPISGHKSVSWYQQVLGQGPQFIFQYYEKEERGRGNFPDRFSARQFPNYSSELNVNALLLGDSALYLCASTLDSPFTDTQYFGPGTRLTVL.